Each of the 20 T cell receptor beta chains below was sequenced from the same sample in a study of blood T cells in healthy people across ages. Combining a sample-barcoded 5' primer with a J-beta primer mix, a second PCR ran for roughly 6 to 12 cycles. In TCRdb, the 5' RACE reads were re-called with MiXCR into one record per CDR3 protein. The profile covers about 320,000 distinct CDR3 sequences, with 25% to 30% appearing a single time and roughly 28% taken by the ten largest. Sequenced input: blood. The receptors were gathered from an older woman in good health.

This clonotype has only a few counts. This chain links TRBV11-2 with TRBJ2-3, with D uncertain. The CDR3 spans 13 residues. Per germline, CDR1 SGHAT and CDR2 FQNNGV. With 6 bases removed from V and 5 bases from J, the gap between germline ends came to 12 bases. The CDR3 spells CASSRENRDTQYF. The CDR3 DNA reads TGTGCCAGCAGTCGAGAAAACCGAGATACGCAGTATTTT.

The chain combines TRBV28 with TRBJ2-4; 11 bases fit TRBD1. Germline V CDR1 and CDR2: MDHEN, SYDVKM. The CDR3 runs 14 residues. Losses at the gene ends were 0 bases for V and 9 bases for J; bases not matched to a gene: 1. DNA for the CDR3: TGTGCCAGCAGTTTATGGGGGACAGGGGGCATTCAGTACTTC. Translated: CASSLWGTGGIQYF.

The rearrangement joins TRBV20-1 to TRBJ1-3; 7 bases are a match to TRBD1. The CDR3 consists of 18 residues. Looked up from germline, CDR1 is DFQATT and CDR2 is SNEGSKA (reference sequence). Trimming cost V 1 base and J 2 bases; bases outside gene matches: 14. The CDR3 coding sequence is TGCAGTGCTAGAGGCCATGGGGGGGGCAGGGGGACTGGAAACACCATATATTTT. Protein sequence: CSARGHGGGRGTGNTIYF.

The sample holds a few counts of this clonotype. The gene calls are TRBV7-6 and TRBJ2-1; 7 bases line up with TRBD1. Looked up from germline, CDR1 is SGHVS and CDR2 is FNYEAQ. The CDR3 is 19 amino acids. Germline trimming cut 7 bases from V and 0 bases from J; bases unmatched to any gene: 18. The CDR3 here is CASILERIPGQSSYNEQFF. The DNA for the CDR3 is TGTGCCAGCATCCTCGAAAGGATACCGGGACAGAGCTCCTACAATGAGCAGTTCTTC.

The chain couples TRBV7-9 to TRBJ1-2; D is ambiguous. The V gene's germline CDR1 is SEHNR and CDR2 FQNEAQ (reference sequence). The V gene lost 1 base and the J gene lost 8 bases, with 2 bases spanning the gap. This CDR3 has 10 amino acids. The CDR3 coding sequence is TGTGCCAGCAGCTTAGGGGGCTACACCTTC. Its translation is CASSLGGYTF.

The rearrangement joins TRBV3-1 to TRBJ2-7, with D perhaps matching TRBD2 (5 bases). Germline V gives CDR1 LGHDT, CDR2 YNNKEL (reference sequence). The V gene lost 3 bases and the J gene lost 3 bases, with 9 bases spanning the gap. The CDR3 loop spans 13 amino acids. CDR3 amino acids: CASSHAGLYEQYF. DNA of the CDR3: TGTGCCAGCAGCCATGCGGGTCTCTACGAGCAGTACTTC.

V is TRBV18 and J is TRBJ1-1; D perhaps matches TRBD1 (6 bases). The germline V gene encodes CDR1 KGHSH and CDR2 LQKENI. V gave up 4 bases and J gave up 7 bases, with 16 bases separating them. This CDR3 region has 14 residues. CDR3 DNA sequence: TGTGCCAGCTCACTGGACAGCTCACTTTATGAAGCTTTCTTT. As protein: CASSLDSSLYEAFF.

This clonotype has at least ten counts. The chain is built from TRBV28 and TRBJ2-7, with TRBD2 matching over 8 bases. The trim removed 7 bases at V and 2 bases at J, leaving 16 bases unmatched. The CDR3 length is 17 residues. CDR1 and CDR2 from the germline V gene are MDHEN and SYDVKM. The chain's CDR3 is CASMGRVASGGAYEQYF. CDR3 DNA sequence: TGTGCCAGCATGGGGAGAGTCGCAAGCGGGGGCGCCTACGAGCAGTACTTC.

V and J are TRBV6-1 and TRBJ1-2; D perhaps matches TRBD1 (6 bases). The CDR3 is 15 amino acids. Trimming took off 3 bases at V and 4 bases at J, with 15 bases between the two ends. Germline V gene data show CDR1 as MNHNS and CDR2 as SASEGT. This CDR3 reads CASSDGRGPAYGYTF. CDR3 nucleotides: TGTGCCAGCAGTGATGGTCGGGGGCCGGCCTATGGCTACACCTTC.

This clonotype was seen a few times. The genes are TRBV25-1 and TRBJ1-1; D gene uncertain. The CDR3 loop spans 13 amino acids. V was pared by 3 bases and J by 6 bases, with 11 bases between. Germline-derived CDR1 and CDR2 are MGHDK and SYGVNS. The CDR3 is CASSDGSHAEAFF. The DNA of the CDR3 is TGTGCCAGCAGTGATGGGAGCCACGCTGAAGCTTTCTTT. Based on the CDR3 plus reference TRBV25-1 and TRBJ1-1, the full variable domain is EADIYQTPRYLVIGTGKKITLECSQTMGHDKMYWYQQDPGMELHLIHYSYGVNSTEKGDLSSESTVSRIRTEHFPLTLESARPSHTSQYLCASSDGSHAEAFFGQGTRLTVV.

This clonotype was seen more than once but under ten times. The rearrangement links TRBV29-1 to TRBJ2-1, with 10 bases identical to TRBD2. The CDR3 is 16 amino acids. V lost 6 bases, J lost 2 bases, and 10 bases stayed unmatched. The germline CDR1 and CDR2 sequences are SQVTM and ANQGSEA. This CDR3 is CSVSGGTSETYNEQFF. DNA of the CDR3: TGCAGCGTATCCGGGGGGACTAGCGAGACCTACAATGAGCAGTTCTTC.

CDR3 residues: CASSVDRGTEAFF. The DNA for the CDR3 is TGTGCCAGCAGCGTAGACAGGGGCACTGAAGCTTTCTTT. This sequence joins TRBV2 and TRBJ1-1, with 8 bases identical to TRBD1. Germline assignment: CDR1 SNHLY and CDR2 FYNNEI. This CDR3 is built from 13 residues. V shed 6 bases, J shed 4 bases, and the junction held 4 bases outside the gene matches.

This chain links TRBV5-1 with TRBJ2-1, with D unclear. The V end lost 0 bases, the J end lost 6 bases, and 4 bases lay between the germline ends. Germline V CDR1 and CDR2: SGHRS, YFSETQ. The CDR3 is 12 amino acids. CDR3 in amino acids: CASSLDVNEQFF. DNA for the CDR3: TGCGCCAGCAGCTTGGATGTCAATGAGCAGTTCTTC.

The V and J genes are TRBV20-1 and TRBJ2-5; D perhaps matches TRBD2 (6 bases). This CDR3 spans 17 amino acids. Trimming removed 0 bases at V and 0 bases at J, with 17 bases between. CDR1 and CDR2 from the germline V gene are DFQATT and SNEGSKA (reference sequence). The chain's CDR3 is CSARDQKFGGYQETQYF. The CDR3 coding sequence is TGCAGTGCTAGAGATCAGAAGTTCGGAGGGTACCAAGAGACCCAGTACTTC.

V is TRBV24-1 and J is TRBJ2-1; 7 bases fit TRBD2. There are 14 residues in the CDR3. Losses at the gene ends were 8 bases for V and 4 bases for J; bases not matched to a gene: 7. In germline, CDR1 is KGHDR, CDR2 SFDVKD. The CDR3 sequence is CATNPGGGYNEQFF. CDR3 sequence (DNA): TGTGCCACCAACCCCGGGGGAGGGTACAATGAGCAGTTCTTC.

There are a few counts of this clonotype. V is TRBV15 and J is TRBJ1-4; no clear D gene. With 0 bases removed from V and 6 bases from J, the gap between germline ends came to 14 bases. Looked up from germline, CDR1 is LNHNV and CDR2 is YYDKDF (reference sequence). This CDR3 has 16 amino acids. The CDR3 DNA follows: TGTGCCACCAGCAGAGATTCCGGGATATCGGATGAAAAACTGTTTTTT. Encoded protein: CATSRDSGISDEKLFF.

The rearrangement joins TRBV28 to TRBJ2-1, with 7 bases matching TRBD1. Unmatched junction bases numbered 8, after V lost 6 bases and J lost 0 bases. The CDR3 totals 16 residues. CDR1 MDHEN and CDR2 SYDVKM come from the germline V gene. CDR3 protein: CASRGTGASSYNEQFF. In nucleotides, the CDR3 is TGTGCCAGCAGGGGAACAGGGGCTAGCTCCTACAATGAGCAGTTCTTC. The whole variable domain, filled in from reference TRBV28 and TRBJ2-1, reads DVKVTQSSRYLVKRTGEKVFLECVQDMDHENMFWYRQDPGLGLRLIYFSYDVKMKEKGDIPEGYSVSREKKERFSLILESASTNQTSMYLCASRGTGASSYNEQFFGPGTRLTVL.

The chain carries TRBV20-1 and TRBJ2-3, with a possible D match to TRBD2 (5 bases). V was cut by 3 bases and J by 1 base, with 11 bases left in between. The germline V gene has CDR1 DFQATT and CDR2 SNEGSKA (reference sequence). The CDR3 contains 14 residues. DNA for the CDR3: TGCAGTGCTAGGGCGGGTTTCGGCACAGATACGCAGTATTTT. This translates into CSARAGFGTDTQYF.

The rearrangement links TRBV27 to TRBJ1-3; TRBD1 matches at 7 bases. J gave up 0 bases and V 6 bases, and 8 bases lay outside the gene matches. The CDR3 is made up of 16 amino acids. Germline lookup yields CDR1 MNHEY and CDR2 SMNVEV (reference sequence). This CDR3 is CASSPTGQRSGNTIYF. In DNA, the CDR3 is TGTGCCAGCAGCCCAACGGGACAGCGCTCTGGAAACACCATATATTTT.

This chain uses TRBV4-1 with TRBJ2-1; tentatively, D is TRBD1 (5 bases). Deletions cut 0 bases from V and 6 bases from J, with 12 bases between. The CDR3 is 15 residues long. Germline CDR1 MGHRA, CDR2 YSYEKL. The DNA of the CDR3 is TGCGCCAGCAGCCAAGATCCCGACAGAGGCAATGAGCAGTTCTTC. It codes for CASSQDPDRGNEQFF.